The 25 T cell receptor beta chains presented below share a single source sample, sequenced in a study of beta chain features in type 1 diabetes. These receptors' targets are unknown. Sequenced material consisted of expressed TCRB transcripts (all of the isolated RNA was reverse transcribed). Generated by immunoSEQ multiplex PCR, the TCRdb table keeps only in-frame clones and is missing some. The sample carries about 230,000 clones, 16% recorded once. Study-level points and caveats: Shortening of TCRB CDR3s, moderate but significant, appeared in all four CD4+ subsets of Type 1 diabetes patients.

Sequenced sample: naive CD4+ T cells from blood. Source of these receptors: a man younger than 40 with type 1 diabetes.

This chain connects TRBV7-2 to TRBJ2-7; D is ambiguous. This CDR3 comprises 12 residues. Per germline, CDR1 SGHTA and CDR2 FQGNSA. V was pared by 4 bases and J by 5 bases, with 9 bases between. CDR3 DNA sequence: TGTGCCAGCAGCTCTCATAAGGACGAGCAGTACTTC. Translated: CASSSHKDEQYF.

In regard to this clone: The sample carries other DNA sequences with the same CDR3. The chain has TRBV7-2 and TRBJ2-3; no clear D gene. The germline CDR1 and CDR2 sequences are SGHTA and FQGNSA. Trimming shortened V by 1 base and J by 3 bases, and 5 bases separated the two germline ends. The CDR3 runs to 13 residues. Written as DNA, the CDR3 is TGTGCCAGCAGCTTAGAACGGACAGATACGCAGTATTTT. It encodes CASSLERTDTQYF.

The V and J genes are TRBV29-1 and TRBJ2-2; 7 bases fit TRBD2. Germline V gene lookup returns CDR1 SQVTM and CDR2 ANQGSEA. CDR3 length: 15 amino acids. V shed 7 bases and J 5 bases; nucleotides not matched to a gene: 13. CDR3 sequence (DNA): TGCAGCGCTCTCCGCGGGAGAGGGAGAACCGGGGAGCTGTTTTTT. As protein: CSALRGRGRTGELFF.

CDR3 loop: CASSLSGDEQYF. In DNA form, the CDR3 reads TGTGCCAGCAGCTTGTCAGGCGACGAGCAGTACTTC. The genes are TRBV5-6 and TRBJ2-7; no reliable D call. Germline CDR1 reads SGHDT; CDR2 reads YYEEEE. Trimming shortened V by 1 base and J by 5 bases, and 7 bases separated the two germline ends. The CDR3 covers 12 residues.

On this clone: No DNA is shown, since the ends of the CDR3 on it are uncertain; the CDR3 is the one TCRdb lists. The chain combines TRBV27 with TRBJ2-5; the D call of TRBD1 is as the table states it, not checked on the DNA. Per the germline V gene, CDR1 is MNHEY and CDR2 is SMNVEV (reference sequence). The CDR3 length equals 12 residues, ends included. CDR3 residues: CASSWVALGTHF.

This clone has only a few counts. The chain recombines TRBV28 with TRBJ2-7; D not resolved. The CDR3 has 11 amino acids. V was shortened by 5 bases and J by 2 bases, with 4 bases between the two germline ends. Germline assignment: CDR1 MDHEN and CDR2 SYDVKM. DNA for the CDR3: TGTGCCAGCAGTCAAACCTACGAGCAGTACTTC. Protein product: CASSQTYEQYF.

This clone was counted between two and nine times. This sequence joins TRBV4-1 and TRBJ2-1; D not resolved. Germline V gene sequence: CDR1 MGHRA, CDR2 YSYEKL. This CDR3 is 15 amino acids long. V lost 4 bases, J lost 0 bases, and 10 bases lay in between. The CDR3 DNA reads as TGCGCCAGCAGCCTCCTGGGAAGCTCCTACAATGAGCAGTTCTTC. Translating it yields CASSLLGSSYNEQFF.

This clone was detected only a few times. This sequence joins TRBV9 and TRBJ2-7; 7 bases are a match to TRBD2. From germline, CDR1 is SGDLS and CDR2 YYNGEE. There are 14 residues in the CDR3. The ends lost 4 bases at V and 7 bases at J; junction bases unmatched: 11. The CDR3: CASSPTPPGGEQYF. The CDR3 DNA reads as TGTGCCAGCAGCCCTACTCCACCGGGAGGTGAGCAGTACTTC.

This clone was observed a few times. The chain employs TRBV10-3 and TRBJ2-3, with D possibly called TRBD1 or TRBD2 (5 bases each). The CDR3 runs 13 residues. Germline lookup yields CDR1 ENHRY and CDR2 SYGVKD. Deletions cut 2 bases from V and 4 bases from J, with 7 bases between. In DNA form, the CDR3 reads TGTGCCATCAGTGAGGGGGGTGCAGATACGCAGTATTTT. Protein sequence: CAISEGGADTQYF.

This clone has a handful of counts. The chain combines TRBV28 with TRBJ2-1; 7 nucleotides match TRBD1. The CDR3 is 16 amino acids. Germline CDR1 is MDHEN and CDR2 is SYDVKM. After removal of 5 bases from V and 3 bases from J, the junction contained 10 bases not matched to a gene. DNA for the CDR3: TGTGCCAGCAGTCTCTCGGACAGGTTGCTCTACAATGAGCAGTTCTTC. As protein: CASSLSDRLLYNEQFF.

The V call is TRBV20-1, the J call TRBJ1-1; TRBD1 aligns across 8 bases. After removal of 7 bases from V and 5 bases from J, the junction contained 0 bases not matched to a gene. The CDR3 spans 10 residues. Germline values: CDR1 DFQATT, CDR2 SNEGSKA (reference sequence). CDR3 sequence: CSGTGTEAFF. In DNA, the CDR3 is TGCAGTGGGACAGGGACTGAAGCTTTCTTT.

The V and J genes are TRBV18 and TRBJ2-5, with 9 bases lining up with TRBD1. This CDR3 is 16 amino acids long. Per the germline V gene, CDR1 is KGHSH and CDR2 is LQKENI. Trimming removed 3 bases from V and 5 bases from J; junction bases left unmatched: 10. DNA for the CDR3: TGTGCCAGCTCACCCGCCGGGACAGGGCTCAGCGAGACCCAGTACTTC. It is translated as CASSPAGTGLSETQYF.

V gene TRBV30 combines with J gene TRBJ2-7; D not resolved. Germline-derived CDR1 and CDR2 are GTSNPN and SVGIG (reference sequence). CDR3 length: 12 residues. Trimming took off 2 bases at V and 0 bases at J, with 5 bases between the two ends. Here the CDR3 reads CAWSRLSYEQYF. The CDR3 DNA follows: TGTGCCTGGAGTCGTCTCTCCTACGAGCAGTACTTC.

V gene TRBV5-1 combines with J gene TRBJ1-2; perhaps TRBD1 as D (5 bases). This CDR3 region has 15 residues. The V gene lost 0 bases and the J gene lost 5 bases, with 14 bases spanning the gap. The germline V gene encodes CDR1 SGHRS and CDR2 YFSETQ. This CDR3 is CASSLEARALYGYTF. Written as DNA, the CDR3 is TGCGCCAGCAGCTTGGAGGCCAGGGCGTTATATGGCTACACCTTC.

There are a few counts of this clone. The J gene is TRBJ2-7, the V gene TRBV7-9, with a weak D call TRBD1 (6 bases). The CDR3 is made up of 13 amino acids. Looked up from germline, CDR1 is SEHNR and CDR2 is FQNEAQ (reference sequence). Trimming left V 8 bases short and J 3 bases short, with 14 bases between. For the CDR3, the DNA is TGTGCCAGCCAGCCTGGGGGCGGCTACGAGCAGTACTTC. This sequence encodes CASQPGGGYEQYF.

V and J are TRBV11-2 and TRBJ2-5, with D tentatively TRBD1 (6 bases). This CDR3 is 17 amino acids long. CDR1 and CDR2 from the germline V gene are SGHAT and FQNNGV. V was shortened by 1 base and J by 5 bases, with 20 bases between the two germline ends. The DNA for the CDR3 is TGTGCCAGCAGCTTAGTTGTCATACAGGGAGTCCGGGAGACCCAGTACTTC. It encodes CASSLVVIQGVRETQYF.

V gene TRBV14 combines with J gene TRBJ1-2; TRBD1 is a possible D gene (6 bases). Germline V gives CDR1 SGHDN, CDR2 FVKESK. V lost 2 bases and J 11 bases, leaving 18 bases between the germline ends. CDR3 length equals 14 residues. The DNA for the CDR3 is TGTGCCAGCAGCCAATCCACAGGGTTAGCAGGGTACACCTTC. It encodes CASSQSTGLAGYTF.

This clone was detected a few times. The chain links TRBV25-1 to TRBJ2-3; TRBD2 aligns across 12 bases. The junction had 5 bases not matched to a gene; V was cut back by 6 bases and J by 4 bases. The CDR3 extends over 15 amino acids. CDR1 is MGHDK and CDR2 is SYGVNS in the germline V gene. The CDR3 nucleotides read TGTGCCAGCAGGCTAGCGGGAGGGCCCGCAGATACGCAGTATTTT. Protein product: CASRLAGGPADTQYF.

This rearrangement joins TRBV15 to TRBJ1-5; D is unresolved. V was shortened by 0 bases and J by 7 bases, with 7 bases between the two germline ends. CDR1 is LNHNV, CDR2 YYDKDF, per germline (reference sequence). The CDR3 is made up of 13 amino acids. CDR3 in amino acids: CATSRDLDQPQHF. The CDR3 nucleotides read TGTGCCACCAGCAGAGATCTAGACCAGCCCCAGCATTTT.

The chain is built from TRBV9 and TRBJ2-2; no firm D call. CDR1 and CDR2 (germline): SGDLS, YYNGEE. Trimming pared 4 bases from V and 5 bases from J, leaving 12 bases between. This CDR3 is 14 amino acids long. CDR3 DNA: TGTGCCAGCAGCCCCCGACATTTTACCGGGGAGCTGTTTTTT. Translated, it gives CASSPRHFTGELFF. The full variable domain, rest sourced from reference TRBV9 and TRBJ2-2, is DSGVTQTPKHLITATGQRVTLRCSPRSGDLSVYWYQQSLDQGLQFLIQYYNGEERAKGNILERFSAQQFPDLHSELNLSSLELGDSALYFCASSPRHFTGELFFGEGSRLTVL.

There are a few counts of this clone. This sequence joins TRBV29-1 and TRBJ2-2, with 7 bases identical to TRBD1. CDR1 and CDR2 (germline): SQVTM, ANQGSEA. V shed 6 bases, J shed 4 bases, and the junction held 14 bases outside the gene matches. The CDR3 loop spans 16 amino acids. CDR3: CSVAPTRQGSTGELFF. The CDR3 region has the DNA TGCAGCGTCGCCCCCACCAGACAGGGATCCACCGGGGAGCTGTTTTTT.

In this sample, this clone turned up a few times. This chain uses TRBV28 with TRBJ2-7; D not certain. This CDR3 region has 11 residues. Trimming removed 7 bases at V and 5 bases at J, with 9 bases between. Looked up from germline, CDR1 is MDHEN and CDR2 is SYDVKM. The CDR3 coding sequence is TGTGCCAGCACCCCTAGAAACGAGCAGTACTTC. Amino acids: CASTPRNEQYF.

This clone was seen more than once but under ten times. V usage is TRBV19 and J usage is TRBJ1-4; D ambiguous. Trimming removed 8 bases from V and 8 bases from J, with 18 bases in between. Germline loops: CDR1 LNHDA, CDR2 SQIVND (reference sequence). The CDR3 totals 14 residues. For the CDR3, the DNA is TGTGCCAGTTGTGACACCTTCCTGGCGGAAAAACTGTTTTTT. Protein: CASCDTFLAEKLFF.

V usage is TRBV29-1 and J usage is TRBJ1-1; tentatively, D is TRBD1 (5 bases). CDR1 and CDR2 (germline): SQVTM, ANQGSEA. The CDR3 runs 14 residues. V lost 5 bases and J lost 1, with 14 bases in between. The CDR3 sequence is CSVHQGHSNTEAFF. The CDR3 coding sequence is TGCAGCGTTCATCAAGGACACTCGAACACTGAAGCTTTCTTT.

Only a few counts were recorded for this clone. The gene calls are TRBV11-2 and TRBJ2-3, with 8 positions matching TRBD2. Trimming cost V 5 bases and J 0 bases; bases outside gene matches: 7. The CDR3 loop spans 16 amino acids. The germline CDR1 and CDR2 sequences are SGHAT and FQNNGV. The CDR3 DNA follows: TGTGCCAGCAGCCGCTTACTAGCGGCTAGCACAGATACGCAGTATTTT. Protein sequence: CASSRLLAASTDTQYF.